The text below deals with one TCR beta chain. This specimen belongs to a study of blood T cell repertoires in COVID-19. Study-level information: Collection of acute and convalescent COVID-19 samples took place in the United States, Italy and Spain.

Authors' processing steps: Amplification with reference gene primers provided the estimates of nucleated cell counts. The protocol was immunoSEQ multiplex PCR, while the TCRdb copy is restricted to in-frame clones and leaves out a portion. V, J and clone size were drawn from that table, and D and trimming were deduced from the DNA. The repertoire has over 200,000 clones, 65% to 90% of them found once; the top ten carry 15% to 19%. In germline, CDR1 is SGHTA, CDR2 FQGNSA. V shed 1 base and J shed 7 bases, with 7 bases lying between them. CDR3 length equals 12 residues. Among Cohort 3 donors, those recovered had two negative PCRs, clearance, or symptom resolution.

The sequence was obtained from a man aged 18 to 30 who had recovered from COVID-19. V usage is TRBV7-2 and J usage is TRBJ1-2, with D possibly TRBD1 on 6 matching bases. The sample consisted of PBMCs or T cells enriched from blood (not recorded which). CDR3 in amino acids: CASSLDRAGYTF. Here the CDR3 DNA reads TGTGCCAGCAGCTTAGACAGGGCTGGCTACACCTTC.